This T cell receptor beta chain originates from a study of shared clonotypes between healthy human individuals. Study results and limitations: Relative to their counterparts shared across all four donors, non-shared clonotypes exhibited diminished generation probabilities.

As concerns this clone: The antigen is undetermined.

The ends were cut back, 7 bases at V and 0 bases at J, with 18 bases in the middle. CDR3 length equals 16 residues. Germline V gives CDR1 SNHLY, CDR2 FYNNEI. Authors' data handling: ImmunoSEQ sequences covered only the junction and lacked quality scores; filtering therefore differed. Some clones are missing from TCRdb's copy, which holds only in-frame ones; the method was immunoSEQ multiplex PCR. D and trimming come from the DNA, and the V and J calls and clone size come from that table. Of about 2.3 million clones listed, more than 85% are singletons. The TCR originated in a man aged 18 to 29 in good health. Some clones in this sample may be carry-over from other donors' samples. The chain links TRBV2 to TRBJ1-1; D not resolved. Specimen: naive CD4+ T cells from PBMCs. The sample's subset: CD45RA+ positively selected. The CDR3 reads CASKGGQALMNTEAFF. In DNA form, the CDR3 reads TGTGCCAGCAAGGGCGGGCAGGCCCTCATGAACACTGAAGCTTTCTTT.